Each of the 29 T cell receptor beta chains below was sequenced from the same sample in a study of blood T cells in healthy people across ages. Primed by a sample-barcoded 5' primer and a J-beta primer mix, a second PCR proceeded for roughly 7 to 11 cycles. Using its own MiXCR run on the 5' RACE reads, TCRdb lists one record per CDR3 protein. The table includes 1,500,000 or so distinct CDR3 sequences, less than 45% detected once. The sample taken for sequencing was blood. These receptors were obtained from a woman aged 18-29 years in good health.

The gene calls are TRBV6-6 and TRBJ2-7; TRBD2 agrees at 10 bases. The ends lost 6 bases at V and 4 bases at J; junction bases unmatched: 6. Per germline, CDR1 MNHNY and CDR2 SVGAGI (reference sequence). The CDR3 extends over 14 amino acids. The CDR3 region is CASRLSGRRYEQYF. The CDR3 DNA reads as TGTGCCAGCAGGCTTAGCGGGAGGAGATACGAGCAGTACTTC.

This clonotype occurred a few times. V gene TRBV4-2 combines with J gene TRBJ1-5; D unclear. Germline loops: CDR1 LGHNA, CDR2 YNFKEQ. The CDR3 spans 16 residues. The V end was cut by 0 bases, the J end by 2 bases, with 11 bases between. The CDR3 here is CASSQDPVPGNQPQHF. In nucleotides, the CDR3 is TGTGCCAGCAGCCAAGACCCAGTTCCAGGCAATCAGCCCCAGCATTTT.

CDR3 coding DNA: TGCGCCAGCAGCCAAGTGTTGGGAGACAATGAGCAGTTCTTC. It translates to CASSQVLGDNEQFF. The chain has TRBV4-1 and TRBJ2-1, with D perhaps matching TRBD2 (5 bases). Trimming removed 1 base at V and 5 bases at J, with 9 bases between. Germline CDR1 MGHRA, CDR2 YSYEKL. There are 14 residues in the CDR3.

CDR3 residues: CASRIKGRSYEQYF. The DNA for the CDR3 is TGTGCCAGCAGAATCAAGGGACGGTCCTACGAGCAGTACTTC. J is TRBJ2-7 and V is TRBV13; the D gene could be TRBD1 or TRBD2 (5 bases each). The CDR3 has 14 amino acids. The germline CDR1 and CDR2 sequences are PRHDT and FYEKMQ (reference sequence). The V gene lost 6 bases and the J gene lost 1 base, with 13 bases spanning the gap.

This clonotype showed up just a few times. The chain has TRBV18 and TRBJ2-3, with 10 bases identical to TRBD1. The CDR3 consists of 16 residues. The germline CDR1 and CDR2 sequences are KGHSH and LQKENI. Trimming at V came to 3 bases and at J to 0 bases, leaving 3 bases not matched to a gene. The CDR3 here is CASSPRQGASTDTQYF. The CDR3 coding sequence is TGTGCCAGCTCACCCCGACAGGGGGCTAGCACAGATACGCAGTATTTT.

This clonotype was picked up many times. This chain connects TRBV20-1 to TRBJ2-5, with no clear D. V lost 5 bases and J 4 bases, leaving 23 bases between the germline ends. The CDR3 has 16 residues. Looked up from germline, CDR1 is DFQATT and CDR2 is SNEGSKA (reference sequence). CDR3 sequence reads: CSAGRGIADPGETQYF. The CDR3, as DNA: TGCAGTGCTGGACGTGGTATAGCCGACCCGGGAGAGACCCAGTACTTC.

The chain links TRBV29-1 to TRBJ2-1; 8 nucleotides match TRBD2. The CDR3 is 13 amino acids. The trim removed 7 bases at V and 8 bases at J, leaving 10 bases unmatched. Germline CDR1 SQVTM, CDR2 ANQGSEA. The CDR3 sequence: CSAQGTSIDEQFF. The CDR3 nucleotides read TGCAGCGCCCAGGGGACTAGTATCGATGAGCAGTTCTTC.

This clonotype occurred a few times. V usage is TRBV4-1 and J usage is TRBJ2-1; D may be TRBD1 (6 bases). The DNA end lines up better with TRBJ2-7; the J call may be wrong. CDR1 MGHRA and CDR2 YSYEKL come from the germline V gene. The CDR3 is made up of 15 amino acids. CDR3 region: CASRTGTSSYNEQYF. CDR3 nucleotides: TGCGCCAGCAGAACCGGGACAAGCTCCTACAATGAGCAGTACTTC.

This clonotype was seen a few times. CDR3 bases: TGTGCCAGCAGCGAGCGGGGTCTTCCCTACGAGCAGTACTTC. Translating gives CASSERGLPYEQYF. The chain links TRBV9 to TRBJ2-7; 7 nucleotides line up with TRBD2. The CDR3 is 14 residues long. The junction had 5 bases not matched to a gene; V was cut back by 3 bases and J by 2 bases. Looked up from germline, CDR1 is SGDLS and CDR2 is YYNGEE. The full variable domain, with the rest looked up from reference TRBV9 and TRBJ2-7, is DSGVTQTPKHLITATGQRVTLRCSPRSGDLSVYWYQQSLDQGLQFLIQYYNGEERAKGNILERFSAQQFPDLHSELNLSSLELGDSALYFCASSERGLPYEQYFGPGTRLTVT.

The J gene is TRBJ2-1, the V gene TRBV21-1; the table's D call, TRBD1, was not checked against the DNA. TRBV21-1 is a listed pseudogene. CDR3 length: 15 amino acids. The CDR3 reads CASSPWWDRDNEQFF. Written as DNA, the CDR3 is TGTGCCAGCAGCCCCTGGTGGGATCGGGACAATGAGCAGTTCTTC.

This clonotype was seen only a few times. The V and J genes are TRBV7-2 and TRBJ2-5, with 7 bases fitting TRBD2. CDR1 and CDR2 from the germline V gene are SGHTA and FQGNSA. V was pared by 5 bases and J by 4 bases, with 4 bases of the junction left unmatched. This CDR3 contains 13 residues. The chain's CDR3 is CASSKTSVETQYF. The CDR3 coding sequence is TGTGCCAGCAGCAAAACTAGCGTAGAGACCCAGTACTTC. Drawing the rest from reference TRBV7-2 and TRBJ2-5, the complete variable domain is GAGVSQSPSNKVTEKGKDVELRCDPISGHTALYWYRQSLGQGLEFLIYFQGNSAPDKSGLPSDRFSAERTGGSVSTLTIQRTQQEDSAVYLCASSKTSVETQYFGPGTRLLVL.

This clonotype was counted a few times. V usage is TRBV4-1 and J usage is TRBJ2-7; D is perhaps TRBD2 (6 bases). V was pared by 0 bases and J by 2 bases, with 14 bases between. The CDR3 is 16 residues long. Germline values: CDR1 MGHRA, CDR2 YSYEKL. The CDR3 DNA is TGCGCCAGCAGCCAAGATCTGGCTAGCGAACCCTACGAGCAGTACTTC. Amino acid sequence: CASSQDLASEPYEQYF.

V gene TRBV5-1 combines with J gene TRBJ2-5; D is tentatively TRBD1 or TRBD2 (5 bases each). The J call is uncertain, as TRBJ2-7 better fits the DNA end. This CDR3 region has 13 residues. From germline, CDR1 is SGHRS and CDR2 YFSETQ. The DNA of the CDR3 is TGCGCCAGCCGGGGCGGCCAACAATACGAGCAGTACTTC. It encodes CASRGGQQYEQYF.

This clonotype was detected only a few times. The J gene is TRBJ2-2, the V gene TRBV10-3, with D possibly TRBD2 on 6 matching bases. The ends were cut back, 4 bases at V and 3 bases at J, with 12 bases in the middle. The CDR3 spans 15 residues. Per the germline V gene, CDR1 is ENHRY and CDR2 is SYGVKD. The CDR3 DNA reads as TGTGCCATCAGTGCATCCGGGACTTACACCGGGGAGCTGTTTTTT. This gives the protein CAISASGTYTGELFF.

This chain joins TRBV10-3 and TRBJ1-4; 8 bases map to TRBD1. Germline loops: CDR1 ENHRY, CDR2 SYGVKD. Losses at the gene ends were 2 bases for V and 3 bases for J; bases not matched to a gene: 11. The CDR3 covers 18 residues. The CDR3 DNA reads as TGTGCCATCAGTGAGCCGGCTTCGACAGGGGATGCTAATGAAAAACTGTTTTTT. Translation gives CAISEPASTGDANEKLFF.

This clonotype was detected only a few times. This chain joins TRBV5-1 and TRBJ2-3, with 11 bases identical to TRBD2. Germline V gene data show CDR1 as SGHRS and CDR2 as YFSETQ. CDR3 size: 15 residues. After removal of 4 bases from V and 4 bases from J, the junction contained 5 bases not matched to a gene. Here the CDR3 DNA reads TGCGCCAGCAGCACTAGCGGGAGCGAGTCAGATACGCAGTATTTT. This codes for CASSTSGSESDTQYF.

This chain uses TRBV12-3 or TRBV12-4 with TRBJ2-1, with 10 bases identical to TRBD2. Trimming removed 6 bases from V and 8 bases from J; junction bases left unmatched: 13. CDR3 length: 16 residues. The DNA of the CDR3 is TGTGCCAGCAGCTACCCGAGGCGAGCGGGAGGGTATGAGCAGTTCTTC. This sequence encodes CASSYPRRAGGYEQFF.

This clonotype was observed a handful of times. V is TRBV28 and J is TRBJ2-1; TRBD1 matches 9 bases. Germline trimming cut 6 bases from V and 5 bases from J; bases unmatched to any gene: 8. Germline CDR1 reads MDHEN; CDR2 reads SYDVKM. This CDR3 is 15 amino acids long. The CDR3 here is CASSRWDRANNEQFF. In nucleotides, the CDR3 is TGTGCCAGCAGCCGATGGGACAGGGCGAACAATGAGCAGTTCTTC.

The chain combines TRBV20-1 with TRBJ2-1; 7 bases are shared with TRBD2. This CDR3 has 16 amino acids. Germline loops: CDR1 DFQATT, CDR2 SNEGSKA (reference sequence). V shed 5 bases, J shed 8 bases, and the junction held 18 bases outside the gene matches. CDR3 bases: TGCAGTGCTTCTCAGGGTGGTGCGGGGGTCGGGCATGAGCAGTTCTTC. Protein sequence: CSASQGGAGVGHEQFF.

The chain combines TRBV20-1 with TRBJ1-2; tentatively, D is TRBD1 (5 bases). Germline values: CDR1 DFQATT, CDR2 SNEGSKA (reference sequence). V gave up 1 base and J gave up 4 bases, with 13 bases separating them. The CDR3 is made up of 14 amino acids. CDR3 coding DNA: TGCAGTGCTAGAGTAAACCGGGACGCCTATGGCTACACCTTC. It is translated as CSARVNRDAYGYTF.

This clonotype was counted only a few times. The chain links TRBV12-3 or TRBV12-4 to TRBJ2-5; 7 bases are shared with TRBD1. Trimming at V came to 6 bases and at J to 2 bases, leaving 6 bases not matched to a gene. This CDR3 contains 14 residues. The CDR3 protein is CASSYGTAQETQYF. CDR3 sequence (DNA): TGTGCCAGCAGCTATGGGACAGCTCAAGAGACCCAGTACTTC.

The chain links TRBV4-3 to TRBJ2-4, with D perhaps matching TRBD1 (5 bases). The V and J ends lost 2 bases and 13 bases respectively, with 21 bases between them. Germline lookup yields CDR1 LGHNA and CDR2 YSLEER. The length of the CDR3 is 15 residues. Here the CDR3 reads CASSQFQGRLDEQYF. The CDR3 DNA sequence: TGCGCCAGCAGCCAATTCCAGGGTCGACTTGATGAGCAGTACTTC.

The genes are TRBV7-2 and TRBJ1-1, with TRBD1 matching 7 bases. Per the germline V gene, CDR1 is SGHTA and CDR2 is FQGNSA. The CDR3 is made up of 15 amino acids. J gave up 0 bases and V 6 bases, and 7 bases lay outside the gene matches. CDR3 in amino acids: CASRITGVMNTEAFF. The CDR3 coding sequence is TGTGCCAGCAGAATTACAGGGGTAATGAACACTGAAGCTTTCTTT.

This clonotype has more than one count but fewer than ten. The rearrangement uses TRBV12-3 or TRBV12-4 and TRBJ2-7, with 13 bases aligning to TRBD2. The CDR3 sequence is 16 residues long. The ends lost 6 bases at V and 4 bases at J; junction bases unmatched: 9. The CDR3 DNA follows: TGTGCCAGCAGCCCCCGGACTAGCGGGAGTGTATACGAGCAGTACTTC. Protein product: CASSPRTSGSVYEQYF.

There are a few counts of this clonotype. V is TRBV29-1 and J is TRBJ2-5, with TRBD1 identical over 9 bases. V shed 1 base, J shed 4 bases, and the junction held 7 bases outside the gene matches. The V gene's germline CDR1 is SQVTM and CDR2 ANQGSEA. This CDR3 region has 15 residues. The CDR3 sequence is CSVEGAGQGTETQYF. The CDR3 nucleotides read TGCAGCGTTGAAGGGGCGGGACAGGGAACAGAGACCCAGTACTTC.

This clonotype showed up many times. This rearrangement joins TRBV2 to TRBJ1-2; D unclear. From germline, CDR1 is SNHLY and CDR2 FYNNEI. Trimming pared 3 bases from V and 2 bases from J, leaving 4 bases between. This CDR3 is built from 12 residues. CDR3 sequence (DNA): TGTGCCAGCAGTGAGAGGAACTATGGCTACACCTTC. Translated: CASSERNYGYTF. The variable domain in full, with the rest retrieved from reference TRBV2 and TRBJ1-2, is EPEVTQTPSHQVTQMGQEVILRCVPISNHLYFYWYRQILGQKVEFLVSFYNNEISEKSEIFDDQFSVERPDGSNFTLKIRSTKLEDSAMYFCASSERNYGYTFGSGTRLTVV.

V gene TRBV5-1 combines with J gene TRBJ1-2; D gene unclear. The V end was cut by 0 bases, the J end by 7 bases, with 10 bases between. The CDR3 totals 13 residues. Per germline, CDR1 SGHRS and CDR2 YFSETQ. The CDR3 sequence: CASSLGWDAGYTF. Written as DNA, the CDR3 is TGCGCCAGCAGCTTGGGCTGGGATGCTGGCTACACCTTC.

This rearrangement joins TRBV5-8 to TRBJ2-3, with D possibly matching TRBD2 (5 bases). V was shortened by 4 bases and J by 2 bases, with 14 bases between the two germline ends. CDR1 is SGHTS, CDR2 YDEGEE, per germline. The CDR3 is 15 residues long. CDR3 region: CASSARASTTDTQYF. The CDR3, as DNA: TGTGCCAGCAGCGCGAGGGCTAGCACCACAGATACGCAGTATTTT.

CDR3 DNA: TGTGCCAGCAGTTTCCAGCGGGAGTGGGGCGAGCAGTTCTTC. Its translation: CASSFQREWGEQFF. The V gene is TRBV27, the J gene TRBJ2-1; TRBD2 matches 8 bases. Trimming removed 3 bases from V and 10 bases from J; junction bases left unmatched: 8. This CDR3 is built from 14 residues. The germline CDR1 and CDR2 sequences are MNHEY and SMNVEV (reference sequence).